What follows are 21 T cell receptor beta chains derived from one specimen sequenced in a study of blood T cell repertoires in COVID-19. TCRdb's copy holds only in-frame clones and misses some; the assay was immunoSEQ multiplex PCR. Among roughly 100,000 clones listed, over 85% were seen once. The sequencing sample was made of peripheral blood. These receptor sequences come from a woman aged 45-60 years with COVID-19, enrolled during active disease.

The chain links TRBV5-1 to TRBJ1-2, with 8 bases fitting TRBD1. V trimming: 3 bases; J trimming: 1 base; junction bases outside the gene matches: 8. CDR3 length: 16 residues. The germline V gene encodes CDR1 SGHRS and CDR2 YFSETQ. CDR3 sequence reads: CASSSSPGQDNYGYTF. The DNA for the CDR3 is TGCGCCAGCAGCTCCTCCCCGGGACAGGATAACTATGGCTACACCTTC. The variable domain in full, with the rest retrieved from reference TRBV5-1 and TRBJ1-2, is KAGVTQTPRYLIKTRGQQVTLSCSPISGHRSVSWYQQTPGQGLQFLFEYFSETQRNKGNFPGRFSGRQFSNSRSEMNVSTLELGDSALYLCASSSSPGQDNYGYTFGSGTRLTVV.

The chain uses TRBV4-3 and TRBJ1-2; possible D gene TRBD1, 5 bases. V was shortened by 1 base and J by 8 bases, with 14 bases between the two germline ends. Per the germline V gene, CDR1 is LGHNA and CDR2 is YSLEER. This CDR3 comprises 14 residues. The CDR3 sequence: CASSQGRGQGGYTF. The DNA of the CDR3 is TGCGCCAGCAGCCAAGGGCGAGGCCAGGGAGGCTACACCTTC.

This clone was counted once. The V and J genes are TRBV5-1 and TRBJ1-4, with D perhaps TRBD1 (6 bases). This CDR3 comprises 15 residues. V was pared by 4 bases and J by 6 bases, with 16 bases between. Germline assignment: CDR1 SGHRS and CDR2 YFSETQ. The CDR3 coding sequence is TGCGCCAGCAGCCTCCATTCGGCAGGGGATGAAAAACTGTTTTTT. This codes for CASSLHSAGDEKLFF.

J is TRBJ2-1 and V is TRBV4-3; 11 positions match TRBD2. Germline trimming cut 0 bases from V and 0 bases from J; bases unmatched to any gene: 7. Germline V gives CDR1 LGHNA, CDR2 YSLEER. This CDR3 has 19 amino acids. The CDR3 sequence is CASSQDSLAGGSSYNEQFF. The CDR3 coding sequence is TGCGCCAGCAGCCAAGATAGCCTAGCGGGGGGCAGCTCCTACAATGAGCAGTTCTTC.

The chain has TRBV9 and TRBJ1-1; 8 bases are shared with TRBD1. Trimming took 0 bases from V and 4 from J; bases not matched to a gene: 8. CDR3 length equals 16 residues. The germline V gene encodes CDR1 SGDLS and CDR2 YYNGEE. For the CDR3, the DNA is TGTGCCAGCAGCGTAGATCCCACAGGGGGAGGCACTGAAGCTTTCTTT. Protein sequence: CASSVDPTGGGTEAFF.

This chain links TRBV28 with TRBJ1-1; D not certain. V was cut by 6 bases and J by 4 bases, with 9 bases left in between. Germline-derived CDR1 and CDR2 are MDHEN and SYDVKM. The CDR3 is 12 residues long. The CDR3 region is CASSPYATEAFF. The CDR3 DNA follows: TGTGCCAGCAGCCCCTATGCCACTGAAGCTTTCTTT. Combining the CDR3 with reference TRBV28 and TRBJ1-1 gives the whole variable domain DVKVTQSSRYLVKRTGEKVFLECVQDMDHENMFWYRQDPGLGLRLIYFSYDVKMKEKGDIPEGYSVSREKKERFSLILESASTNQTSMYLCASSPYATEAFFGQGTRLTVV.

V gene TRBV19 combines with J gene TRBJ2-3; TRBD2 aligns across 8 bases. The V and J ends lost 6 bases and 0 bases, in that order; junction bases with no gene match: 5. The CDR3 has 15 amino acids. Germline V lookup: CDR1 LNHDA, CDR2 SQIVND (reference sequence). The CDR3 spells CASSPGLVSTDTQYF. CDR3 sequence (DNA): TGTGCCAGTAGCCCGGGACTAGTCAGCACAGATACGCAGTATTTT.

The V and J genes are TRBV19 and TRBJ2-7, with TRBD1 matching over 10 bases. The CDR3 is made up of 12 amino acids. CDR1 is LNHDA and CDR2 is SQIVND in the germline V gene (reference sequence). J was trimmed by 6 bases and V by 6 bases; bases with no gene match: 2. CDR3 DNA sequence: TGTGCCAGTAGGGGACAGGGGCGCGAGCAGTACTTC. Protein: CASRGQGREQYF.

This clone showed up just a few times. The chain links TRBV30 to TRBJ1-1; a weak D match, TRBD1 (5 bases). The CDR3 spans 12 residues. Germline V gene data show CDR1 as GTSNPN and CDR2 as SVGIG (reference sequence). The ends were cut back, 0 bases at V and 4 bases at J, with 6 bases in the middle. The CDR3 spells CAWSVRGTEAFF. The CDR3 DNA reads as TGTGCCTGGAGTGTAAGGGGCACTGAAGCTTTCTTT.

The chain has TRBV5-4 and TRBJ2-3; TRBD2 is a possible D gene (6 bases). Germline CDR1 is SGHNT and CDR2 is YYREEE (reference sequence). The CDR3 is 13 amino acids. Trimming pared 4 bases from V and 5 bases from J, leaving 11 bases between. The CDR3 sequence is CASSRSGEDTQYF. The CDR3 DNA reads TGTGCCAGCAGCCGCTCGGGGGAAGATACGCAGTATTTT. Based on the CDR3 plus reference TRBV5-4 and TRBJ2-3, the full variable domain is ETGVTQSPTHLIKTRGQQVTLRCSSQSGHNTVSWYQQALGQGPQFIFQYYREEENGRGNFPPRFSGLQFPNYSSELNVNALELDDSALYLCASSRSGEDTQYFGPGTRLTVL.

The V gene is TRBV19, the J gene TRBJ1-5; D remains ambiguous. The V gene lost 2 bases and the J gene lost 0 bases, with 8 bases spanning the gap. Germline V gene data show CDR1 as LNHDA and CDR2 as SQIVND (reference sequence). The CDR3 runs to 15 residues. This chain's CDR3 is CASSITEYSNQPQHF. The CDR3 DNA follows: TGTGCCAGTAGTATAACGGAGTATAGCAATCAGCCCCAGCATTTT. The full variable domain, its missing parts supplied by reference TRBV19 and TRBJ1-5, is DGGITQSPKYLFRKEGQNVTLSCEQNLNHDAMYWYRQDPGQGLRLIYYSQIVNDFQKGDIAEGYSVSREKKESFPLTVTSAQKNPTAFYLCASSITEYSNQPQHFGDGTRLSIL.

The rearrangement uses TRBV5-1 and TRBJ1-2, with 10 bases identical to TRBD1. Germline trimming cut 3 bases from V and 4 bases from J; bases unmatched to any gene: 9. Germline CDR1 reads SGHRS; CDR2 reads YFSETQ. This CDR3 is 16 amino acids long. The CDR3 DNA is TGCGCCAGCAGCTCGTGGACAGGGGGAAGAATCTATGGCTACACCTTC. Its protein is CASSSWTGGRIYGYTF.

The chain carries TRBV29-1 and TRBJ2-1, with 10 bases matching TRBD2. CDR1 is SQVTM and CDR2 is ANQGSEA in the germline V gene. J lost 7 bases, V lost 5 bases, and 5 bases had no gene match. This CDR3 comprises 13 residues. The chain's CDR3 is CSVRAGGPNEQFF. The CDR3 region has the DNA TGCAGCGTTCGAGCGGGGGGGCCGAATGAGCAGTTCTTC.

Here the CDR3 reads CAWTTGNNSPLHF. The DNA of the CDR3 is TGTGCCTGGACGACAGGGAATAATTCACCCCTCCACTTT. The chain carries TRBV30 and TRBJ1-6, with 7 bases identical to TRBD1. V was clipped by 4 bases and J by 5 bases; unmatched bases: 2. The CDR3 consists of 13 residues. Germline V gene data show CDR1 as GTSNPN and CDR2 as SVGIG (reference sequence).

V usage is TRBV5-4 and J usage is TRBJ1-2, with TRBD1 as a possible D gene (5 bases). CDR1 is SGHNT, CDR2 YYREEE, per germline (reference sequence). Trimming removed 2 bases at V and 5 bases at J, with 16 bases between. This CDR3 is 15 amino acids long. CDR3 sequence: CASSLLTGGPYGYTF. DNA of the CDR3: TGTGCCAGCAGCTTACTAACAGGAGGGCCTTATGGCTACACCTTC.

In nucleotides, the CDR3 is TGTGCCAGCAGGTTCCGGGGTAAAAATTCACCCCTCCACTTT. This gives the protein CASRFRGKNSPLHF. V and J are TRBV27 and TRBJ1-6; no definite D call. The CDR3 has 14 amino acids. CDR1 MNHEY and CDR2 SMNVEV come from the germline V gene (reference sequence). Trimming shortened V by 6 bases and J by 7 bases, and 13 bases separated the two germline ends.

The chain joins TRBV27 to TRBJ1-6; the D is unclear. CDR1 and CDR2 (germline): MNHEY, SMNVEV (reference sequence). This CDR3 region has 13 residues. The V end lost 3 bases, the J end lost 7 bases, and 7 bases lay between the germline ends. CDR3 residues: CASSLRWNSPLHF. The CDR3 coding sequence is TGTGCCAGCAGTTTGAGATGGAATTCACCCCTCCACTTT.

The chain has TRBV2 and TRBJ1-5, with D possibly being TRBD1 (6 bases). This CDR3 has 13 amino acids. Germline V gene sequence: CDR1 SNHLY, CDR2 FYNNEI. Trimming cost V 7 bases and J 6 bases, with 13 bases left between them. CDR3 protein: CASTVRGGQPQHF. The CDR3 DNA reads as TGTGCCAGCACTGTGAGGGGGGGTCAGCCCCAGCATTTT.

This clone is a singleton in its sample. V is TRBV3-1 (or the pseudogene TRBV3-2) and J is TRBJ1-1; D gene unclear. This CDR3 spans 12 amino acids. With 1 base removed from V and 12 bases from J, the gap between germline ends came to 12 bases. The germline V gene encodes CDR1 LGHDT and CDR2 YNNKEL (reference sequence). CDR3 residues: CASSQGGRISFF. The CDR3, as DNA: TGTGCCAGCAGCCAAGGTGGCAGGATATCTTTCTTT.

This rearrangement joins TRBV19 to TRBJ1-3; no reliable D call. Between the trimmed V and J ends, which lost 3 bases and 0 bases, there was a span of 12 bases. The CDR3 spans 16 residues. Looked up from germline, CDR1 is LNHDA and CDR2 is SQIVND (reference sequence). The CDR3 region has the DNA TGTGCCAGTAGTATGTTGCGGGGAAGCTCTGGAAACACCATATATTTT. Its protein is CASSMLRGSSGNTIYF.

The chain links TRBV27 to TRBJ1-5, with no clear D. This CDR3 contains 12 residues. Trimming stripped 8 bases from V and 0 bases from J, with 5 bases between. From germline, CDR1 is MNHEY and CDR2 SMNVEV (reference sequence). The CDR3 loop reads CASVSSNQPQHF. In nucleotides, the CDR3 is TGTGCCAGCGTATCTAGCAATCAGCCCCAGCATTTT.